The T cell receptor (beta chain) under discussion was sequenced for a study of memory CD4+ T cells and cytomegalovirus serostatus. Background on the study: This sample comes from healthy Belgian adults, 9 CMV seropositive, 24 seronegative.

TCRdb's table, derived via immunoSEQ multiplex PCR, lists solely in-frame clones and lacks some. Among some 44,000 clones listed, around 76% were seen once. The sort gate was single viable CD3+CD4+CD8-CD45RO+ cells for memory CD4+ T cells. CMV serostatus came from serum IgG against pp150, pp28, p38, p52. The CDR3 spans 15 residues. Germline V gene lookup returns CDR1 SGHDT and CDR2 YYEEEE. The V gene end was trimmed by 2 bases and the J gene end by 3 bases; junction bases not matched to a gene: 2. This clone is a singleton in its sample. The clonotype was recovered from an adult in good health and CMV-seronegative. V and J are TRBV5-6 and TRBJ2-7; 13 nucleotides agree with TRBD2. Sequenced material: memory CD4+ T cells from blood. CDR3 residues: CASSFRLAGGYEQYF. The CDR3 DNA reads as TGTGCCAGCAGCTTCAGACTAGCGGGGGGCTACGAGCAGTACTTC.